Listed below are T cell receptor beta chains from one sample, sequenced in a study of cytomegalovirus exposure and HLA in healthy donors. Here immunoSEQ multiplex PCR was the method, and the copy in TCRdb shows in-frame clones only, minus some. The repertoire holds around 180,000 clones, with 85% to 90% as singletons. The sample consisted of PBMCs. The receptor set was obtained from a woman under 30 in good health and CMV-seronegative. The CDR3 runs from the conserved cysteine through the conserved F or W. The D gene is left open where the match is weak. A row's size may be missing; if present it is once, few, many or a size class.

j_call | d_call | v_call | clone_size | cdr3_nt | cdr3_aa
TRBJ2-7 | NA | TRBV10-3 | NA | TGTGCCATCAGTGACCGCGGGTCCTCCTACGAGCAGTACTTC | CAISDRGSSYEQYF
TRBJ2-3 | NA | TRBV2 | NA | TGTGCCAGCAGCCCGGACAGATATAGCACAGATACGCAGTATTTT | CASSPDRYSTDTQYF
TRBJ1-3 | NA | TRBV7-9 | NA | TGTGCCAGCAGCTTAAGTAGAGCGAGCTCTGGAAACACCATATATTTT | CASSLSRASSGNTIYF
TRBJ2-7 | NA | TRBV10-3 | NA | TGTGCCATCAGCAGGGAAAATTTCTACGAGCAGTACTTC | CAISRENFYEQYF
TRBJ2-5 | NA | TRBV19 | NA | TGTGCCAGTAGTATAGGACAGGAGACCCAGTACTTC | CASSIGQETQYF
TRBJ1-5 | NA | TRBV28 | once | TGTGCCAGCAGTTTAGGCCCTCTTGCCCAGGGCAATCAGCCCCAGCATTTT | CASSLGPLAQGNQPQHF
TRBJ2-3 | NA | TRBV7-8 | NA | TGTGCCAGCAGCCCCACTTCCGGTTTCCAAGATACGCAGTATTTT | CASSPTSGFQDTQYF
TRBJ2-5 | TRBD2 | TRBV5-1 | few | TGCGCCAGCAGCTTATCGGGGGGTGGGGAGACCCAGTACTTC | CASSLSGGGETQYF
TRBJ2-3 | NA | TRBV10-3 | NA | TGTGCCATCAGTGAGTGGGCTAGCAACACAGATACGCAGTATTTT | CAISEWASNTDTQYF
TRBJ1-5 | NA | TRBV7-2 | NA | TGTGCCAGCAGCCCCAGGGGCAATCAGCCCCAGCATTTT | CASSPRGNQPQHF